Listed below are T cell receptor beta chains from one sample, sequenced in a study of graft-versus-host responses after intestinal transplantation. Their target antigens are unknown. Some clones are missing from TCRdb's copy, which holds only in-frame ones; the method was immunoSEQ multiplex PCR. The table lists roughly 120,000 clones, about nine tenths of them singletons. The sequences come from unstimulated CD4+ T cells sorted from spleen or lymph node cells, collected before intestinal transplant. These TCRs come from a human donor who received an intestinal transplant. Both conserved end residues are part of each CDR3. Each record gives: D gene, V gene, J gene, clone size, CDR3 DNA, CDR3 protein. D genes are given only for firm matches. Where a row states a size, it is once, few, many or the class of an expanded clone; other rows omit it.

D: TRBD2
V: TRBV5-1
J: TRBJ2-7
size: once
DNA: TGCGCCAGCAGCTTAAGGACTAGCGGGAGGGCCCACGAGCAGTACTTC
CDR3: CASSLRTSGRAHEQYF

D: TRBD1
V: TRBV7-9
J: TRBJ1-4
size: .
DNA: TGTGCCAGCAGCTTAGCGCGACCAGGGGGGCATGAAAAACTGTTTTTT
CDR3: CASSLARPGGHEKLFF

D: TRBD2
V: TRBV28
J: TRBJ2-1
size: .
DNA: TGTGCCAGCAGTCTTTCGGGGAGGGGTAATGAGCAGTTCTTC
CDR3: CASSLSGRGNEQFF

D: .
V: TRBV28
J: TRBJ1-4
size: .
DNA: TGTGCCAGCAGTTCTCCAGTCACAGGTGAAAAACTGTTTTTT
CDR3: CASSSPVTGEKLFF

D: TRBD1
V: TRBV19
J: TRBJ1-2
size: .
DNA: TGTGCCAGTAGTATGGACAGGTTGTCTAACTATGGCTACACCTTC
CDR3: CASSMDRLSNYGYTF

D: .
V: TRBV5-1
J: TRBJ2-7
size: .
DNA: TGCGCCAGCAGCTGGGGCCAGGGTTACGAGCAGTACTTC
CDR3: CASSWGQGYEQYF

D: TRBD2
V: TRBV27
J: TRBJ2-1
size: once
DNA: TGTGCCAGCAGTTTGACTAGCGGGGGGTTTGAGCAGTTCTTC
CDR3: CASSLTSGGFEQFF

D: TRBD1
V: TRBV28
J: TRBJ1-2
size: .
DNA: TGTGCCAGCAGTTCAGGGGGCGCTGGCTATGGCTACACCTTC
CDR3: CASSSGGAGYGYTF

D: TRBD2
V: TRBV18
J: TRBJ2-1
size: .
DNA: TGTGCCAGCTCACCTCCGGGACTAGCGGGAGAGGCCTACAATGAGCAGTTCTTC
CDR3: CASSPPGLAGEAYNEQFF

D: .
V: TRBV10-2
J: TRBJ2-7
size: .
DNA: TGCGCCAGCAGTGTATCCTACGAGCAGTACTTC
CDR3: CASSVSYEQYF

D: TRBD1
V: TRBV6-1
J: TRBJ1-5
size: .
DNA: TGTGCCAGCAGTGAAGTGTGGACAGGGGCTAGCAATCAGCCCCAGCATTTT
CDR3: CASSEVWTGASNQPQHF

D: TRBD1
V: TRBV7-2
J: TRBJ1-3
size: .
DNA: TGTGCCAGCAGCTTGGGTGACAGGGGGGCTGGAAACACCATATATTTT
CDR3: CASSLGDRGAGNTIYF

D: TRBD2
V: TRBV4-2
J: TRBJ2-7
size: few
DNA: TGTGCCAGCAGCCAAGCACTAGCGGGAGGCTACGAGCAGTACTTC
CDR3: CASSQALAGGYEQYF

D: TRBD1
V: TRBV10-3
J: TRBJ1-5
size: .
DNA: TGTGCCACCCTACAGGGGCCCAATCAGCCCCAGCATTTT
CDR3: CATLQGPNQPQHF

D: .
V: TRBV15
J: TRBJ2-7
size: .
DNA: TGTGCCACCAGCAGAGGAAGGAACTACTACGAGCAGTACTTC
CDR3: CATSRGRNYYEQYF

D: .
V: TRBV4-3
J: TRBJ1-1
size: once
DNA: TGCGCCAGCAGCCAACAGAATGCCCCAGAAGCTTTCTTT
CDR3: CASSQQNAPEAFF

D: TRBD2
V: TRBV11-2
J: TRBJ2-1
size: .
DNA: TGTGCCAGCAGCTTTCAACTAGCGGTATACAATGAGCAGTTCTTC
CDR3: CASSFQLAVYNEQFF

D: .
V: TRBV2
J: TRBJ1-5
size: .
DNA: TGTGCCAGCAGTGTGGCCGGCGGGCAGCCCCAGCATTTT
CDR3: CASSVAGGQPQHF

D: .
V: TRBV28
J: TRBJ2-7
size: .
DNA: TGTGCCAGCAGTACACTGCGGACACTCTCCTACGAGCAGTACTTC
CDR3: CASSTLRTLSYEQYF

D: TRBD2
V: TRBV11-2
J: TRBJ2-6
size: .
DNA: TGTGCCAGCAGCTTAGATTGGCTAGCGGGACGGACTGGGGCCAACGTCCTGACTTTC
CDR3: CASSLDWLAGRTGANVLTF

D: TRBD1
V: TRBV18
J: TRBJ1-5
size: .
DNA: TGTGCCAGCTCACAAAACAGGGGACAGGCGGTAGGTGAGCCCCAGCATTTT
CDR3: CASSQNRGQAVGEPQHF

D: TRBD2
V: TRBV15
J: TRBJ2-1
size: .
DNA: TGTGCCACCAGCACGGTGACTTTAGCGGGGTGGAATGAGCAGTTCTTC
CDR3: CATSTVTLAGWNEQFF

D: TRBD1
V: TRBV7-3
J: TRBJ1-1
size: .
DNA: TGTGCCAGCAGCTTAAACAGGGGCCAGAACACTGAAGCTTTCTTT
CDR3: CASSLNRGQNTEAFF

D: .
V: TRBV19
J: TRBJ2-2
size: .
DNA: TGTGCCAGTAGTATCAGGGGAAGGACCGGGGAGCTGTTTTTT
CDR3: CASSIRGRTGELFF

D: TRBD1
V: TRBV7-8
J: TRBJ1-2
size: .
DNA: TGTGCCAGCAGCTCTAAACAGGGGTCGAGCTATGGCTACACCTTC
CDR3: CASSSKQGSSYGYTF

D: TRBD1
V: TRBV7-8
J: TRBJ1-5
size: .
DNA: TGTGCCAGCAGCTTAAGGGACAGAGCCAGCAATCAGCCCCAGCATTTT
CDR3: CASSLRDRASNQPQHF

D: TRBD1
V: TRBV2
J: TRBJ1-6
size: .
DNA: TGTGCCAGCAGTGAAACAGGGGGTAGGAATTCACCCCTCCACTTT
CDR3: CASSETGGRNSPLHF

D: TRBD2
V: TRBV5-1
J: TRBJ2-2
size: .
DNA: TGCGCCAGCAGCCCTACTAGCGGTTTAAACACCGGGGAGCTGTTTTTT
CDR3: CASSPTSGLNTGELFF

D: TRBD1
V: TRBV7-2
J: TRBJ1-3
size: .
DNA: TGTGCCAGCAGCTTAGGGACAGGGGGTTTTGGAAACACCATATATTTT
CDR3: CASSLGTGGFGNTIYF

D: .
V: TRBV5-5
J: TRBJ1-2
size: once
DNA: TGTGCCAGCAGCAACGGACAGAACAACTATGGCTACACCTTC
CDR3: CASSNGQNNYGYTF

D: .
V: TRBV7-2
J: TRBJ1-3
size: .
DNA: TGTGCCAGCAGCTTAACCCGCGGACTCACCTCTGGAAACACCATATATTTT
CDR3: CASSLTRGLTSGNTIYF

D: .
V: TRBV2
J: TRBJ1-3
size: .
DNA: TGTGCCAGCAGGGCGAGCACAGGGCGGAACACCATATATTTT
CDR3: CASRASTGRNTIYF

D: .
V: TRBV2
J: TRBJ2-5
size: once
DNA: TGTGCCAGCGACTCTCTCCAGAACGTTCAAAAGACCCAGTACTTC
CDR3: CASDSLQNVQKTQYF

D: .
V: TRBV5-1
J: TRBJ1-4
size: .
DNA: TGCGCCAGCAGCCCATTTGCAACTAATGAAAAACTGTTTTTT
CDR3: CASSPFATNEKLFF

D: .
V: TRBV7-6
J: TRBJ2-2
size: .
DNA: TGTGCCAGCAGGTACTCGACATCGTCCGCCGGGGAGCTGTTTTTT
CDR3: CASRYSTSSAGELFF

D: .
V: TRBV5-1
J: TRBJ1-1
size: .
DNA: TGCGCCAGCAGCTTGTACCCCGGAGGTTTGAACACTGAAGCTTTCTTT
CDR3: CASSLYPGGLNTEAFF

D: .
V: TRBV18
J: TRBJ2-3
size: .
DNA: TGTGCCAGCTCACCCTCCACAGATACGCAGTATTTT
CDR3: CASSPSTDTQYF

D: TRBD1
V: TRBV9
J: TRBJ1-2
size: .
DNA: TGTGCCAGCAGCGCCGGACAGGGGAAAAACTATGGCTACACCTTC
CDR3: CASSAGQGKNYGYTF

D: .
V: TRBV9
J: TRBJ1-5
size: .
DNA: TGTGCCAGCAGCGTAGGACATCATAGCAATCAGCCCCAGCATTTT
CDR3: CASSVGHHSNQPQHF

D: TRBD1
V: TRBV5-1
J: TRBJ1-2
size: .
DNA: TGCGCCAGCAGCAAGACAGGGTTTGATGGCTACACCTTC
CDR3: CASSKTGFDGYTF

D: TRBD1
V: TRBV6-5
J: TRBJ1-6
size: .
DNA: TGTGCCAGCAGTCGAGACGGGACAGGGGATTCACCCCTCCACTTT
CDR3: CASSRDGTGDSPLHF

D: .
V: TRBV6-5
J: TRBJ1-2
size: .
DNA: TGTGCCAGCAGTTCCTCGGGGGGGCTCCAGGGGTGGACCTTC
CDR3: CASSSSGGLQGWTF

D: TRBD2
V: TRBV7-2
J: TRBJ2-5
size: .
DNA: TGTGCCAGCAGCTCGGGACTAGCGGTCCACCTCGGGCGAGAGACCCAGTACTTC
CDR3: CASSSGLAVHLGRETQYF

D: TRBD2
V: TRBV27
J: TRBJ2-2
size: .
DNA: TGTGCCAGCAGTTTATCCCTAGCGGGAGCCTGGGGCACCGGGGAGCTGTTTTTT
CDR3: CASSLSLAGAWGTGELFF

D: .
V: TRBV6-1
J: TRBJ1-5
size: .
DNA: TGTGCCAGCAGTGAAAATACAGGGTATAGCAATCAGCCCCAGCATTTT
CDR3: CASSENTGYSNQPQHF

D: .
V: TRBV2
J: TRBJ2-2
size: .
DNA: TGTGCCAGCAGTGATGAGGCCCACTGGACCGGGGAGCTGTTTTTT
CDR3: CASSDEAHWTGELFF